This TCR beta chain was identified in a study of shared clonotypes between healthy human individuals. Findings and limits, study-wide: Naive CD4 clonotype sharing across several donors was approximately 5.2%. Against clonotypes common to all four donors, non-shared ones had lower generation probabilities.

The DNA input per sorted-subset replicate PCR was roughly 0.2 ug, corresponding to some 27,000 T cell genomes. Measured with immunoSEQ multiplex PCR; TCRdb has only the in-frame clones, and not every one. This sample carries about 1.1 million clones, 70% to 85% of them seen once, and the ten largest clones take roughly 0.83%. About this clone: Its antigen remains unidentified.

Trimming left V 0 bases short and J 2 bases short, with 9 bases between. Germline CDR1 SGHNT, CDR2 YYREEE (reference sequence). CDR3 length: 16 amino acids. The sample was memory CD4+ T cells from PBMCs. Described subset: CD45RA-negative fraction. This receptor was taken from a man aged 18 to 30 in good health. Some clones in this sample may be carry-over from other donors' samples. The rearrangement joins TRBV5-4 to TRBJ2-6; D uncertain. The CDR3 is CASSLGIRAGANVLTF. In nucleotides, the CDR3 is TGTGCCAGCAGCTTGGGTATTCGTGCTGGGGCCAACGTCCTGACTTTC.